A single sample gave rise to the 21 T cell receptor beta chains below, sequenced in a study of cytomegalovirus exposure and HLA in healthy donors. PCR employed 60 Vbeta and 13 Jbeta primers. The method was immunoSEQ multiplex PCR; TCRdb's version includes in-frame clones alone and lacks a portion of them. The repertoire holds approximately 120,000 clones, with 60% to 85% as singletons. Sequencing was carried out using PBMCs. Receptor source: a female donor in good health and CMV-seronegative.

This chain joins TRBV5-1 and TRBJ1-4, with D tentatively TRBD1 (5 bases). Trimming shortened V by 1 base and J by 8 bases, and 12 bases separated the two germline ends. This CDR3 has 14 amino acids. CDR1 is SGHRS and CDR2 is YFSETQ in the germline V gene. CDR3 region: CASSLTRDNEKLFF. As DNA, the CDR3 is TGCGCCAGCAGCTTGACCAGGGATAACGAAAAACTGTTTTTT.

CDR3 nucleotide sequence: TGTGCCAGCAGCTTGAGTAGGGGACAGGGGAATCACGAGCAGTACTTC. Protein: CASSLSRGQGNHEQYF. The genes are TRBV5-5 and TRBJ2-7; 10 bases agree with TRBD1. The CDR3 runs to 16 residues. After removal of 1 base from V and 5 bases from J, the junction contained 9 bases not matched to a gene. From germline, CDR1 is SGHKS and CDR2 YYEKEE (reference sequence). The whole variable domain, remainder taken from reference TRBV5-5 and TRBJ2-7, is DAGVTQSPTHLIKTRGQQVTLRCSPISGHKSVSWYQQVLGQGPQFIFQYYEKEERGRGNFPDRFSARQFPNYSSELNVNALLLGDSALYLCASSLSRGQGNHEQYFGPGTRLTVT.

This clone was recorded a few times. The J gene is TRBJ1-1, the V gene TRBV6-1; D gene uncertain. Germline V CDR1 and CDR2: MNHNS, SASEGT. Trimming took off 6 bases at V and 7 bases at J, with 6 bases between the two ends. The CDR3 runs 10 residues. The CDR3, as DNA: TGTGCCAGCAGGGAGATTGAAGCTTTCTTT. It translates to CASREIEAFF.

This chain uses TRBV2 with TRBJ1-1; D perhaps matches TRBD1 (5 bases). Deletions cut 1 base from V and 0 bases from J, with 15 bases between. The germline CDR1 and CDR2 sequences are SNHLY and FYNNEI. The CDR3 contains 17 residues. This CDR3 is CASSEGRQRTMNTEAFF. The CDR3 DNA sequence: TGTGCCAGCAGTGAAGGCAGACAGCGCACGATGAACACTGAAGCTTTCTTT.

The genes are TRBV6-4 and TRBJ2-2; possible D gene TRBD1, 5 bases. The CDR3 length is 18 residues. Trimming pared 6 bases from V and 2 bases from J, leaving 22 bases between. Germline V gives CDR1 MRHNA, CDR2 SNTAGT. The CDR3 region has the DNA TGTGCCAGCAGGGACAATTTCGACTCCAAAATTAACACCGGGGAGCTGTTTTTT. This encodes CASRDNFDSKINTGELFF.

The gene calls are TRBV4-2 and TRBJ1-1; possible D gene TRBD1, 5 bases. The V end was cut by 2 bases, the J end by 6 bases, with 13 bases between. The germline gives CDR1 LGHNA, CDR2 YNFKEQ. This CDR3 has 14 amino acids. CDR3 region: CASSQSPAGPEAFF. CDR3 nucleotide sequence: TGTGCCAGCAGCCAATCTCCCGCAGGGCCTGAAGCTTTCTTT.

This chain joins TRBV5-1 and TRBJ2-3, with 9 nucleotides matching TRBD1. Trimming at V came to 0 bases and at J to 0 bases, leaving 2 bases not matched to a gene. This CDR3 contains 16 residues. Germline CDR1 is SGHRS and CDR2 is YFSETQ. CDR3 region: CASSLGGTGSTDTQYF. The CDR3 DNA sequence: TGCGCCAGCAGCTTGGGTGGGACAGGGAGCACAGATACGCAGTATTTT. Looking up the rest from reference TRBV5-1 and TRBJ2-3 gives the full variable domain: KAGVTQTPRYLIKTRGQQVTLSCSPISGHRSVSWYQQTPGQGLQFLFEYFSETQRNKGNFPGRFSGRQFSNSRSEMNVSTLELGDSALYLCASSLGGTGSTDTQYFGPGTRLTVL.

The CDR3 spells CASRADRDSYEQYF. CDR3 in DNA: TGTGCCAGCCGAGCGGACAGGGACTCCTACGAGCAGTACTTC. The chain joins TRBV19 to TRBJ2-7, with 8 nucleotides matching TRBD1. The V gene's germline CDR1 is LNHDA and CDR2 SQIVND (reference sequence). CDR3 size: 14 residues. The J segment lost 0 bases and the V segment lost 9 bases, leaving 7 bases of the junction unmatched.

The chain links TRBV6-1 to TRBJ2-1, with TRBD1 matching over 9 bases. The CDR3 runs to 15 residues. Trimming took 5 bases from V and 8 from J; bases not matched to a gene: 10. CDR1 MNHNS and CDR2 SASEGT come from the germline V gene. CDR3 protein: CASSTSGTGSDEQFF. The CDR3, as DNA: TGTGCCAGCAGTACTTCCGGGACAGGGTCCGATGAGCAGTTCTTC.

The chain couples TRBV19 to TRBJ1-2, with TRBD1 matching 7 bases. CDR1 LNHDA and CDR2 SQIVND come from the germline V gene (reference sequence). Germline trimming cut 5 bases from V and 1 base from J; bases unmatched to any gene: 7. This CDR3 has 15 amino acids. The CDR3 DNA follows: TGTGCCAGTAGTCGTTTGGGGACAGTTAACTATGGCTACACCTTC. Translation: CASSRLGTVNYGYTF.

The chain is built from TRBV2 and TRBJ2-1; 8 bases map to TRBD2. The CDR3 has 16 residues. Germline values: CDR1 SNHLY, CDR2 FYNNEI. The J segment lost 8 bases and the V segment lost 3 bases, leaving 12 bases of the junction unmatched. The CDR3 nucleotides read TGTGCCAGCAGTGAGGCGGTAGCGGGGATGAGGCATGAGCAGTTCTTC. It codes for CASSEAVAGMRHEQFF.

The rearrangement links TRBV7-9 to TRBJ1-2; possible D gene TRBD1, 6 bases. Trimming removed 4 bases at V and 5 bases at J, with 11 bases between. The germline V gene encodes CDR1 SEHNR and CDR2 FQNEAQ (reference sequence). The CDR3 loop spans 13 amino acids. The CDR3 DNA reads as TGTGCCAGCAGCTCTGGGGGCTGGTATGGCTACACCTTC. Protein product: CASSSGGWYGYTF.

V gene TRBV10-1 combines with J gene TRBJ2-7; TRBD1 matches at 9 bases. Germline V CDR1 and CDR2: WNHNN, SYGVQD (reference sequence). The CDR3 extends over 14 amino acids. After removal of 8 bases from V and 2 bases from J, the junction contained 7 bases not matched to a gene. Here the CDR3 reads CASADRGRTYEQYF. Written as DNA, the CDR3 is TGCGCCAGCGCGGACAGGGGCAGAACCTACGAGCAGTACTTC.

On this clone: The same CDR3 is also encoded by other DNA sequences in this sample. The chain has TRBV19 and TRBJ2-5; possibly TRBD2 for D (5 bases). Germline CDR1 reads LNHDA; CDR2 reads SQIVND (reference sequence). V shed 4 bases and J shed 1 base, with 7 bases lying between them. The CDR3 sequence is 13 residues long. The CDR3 is CASSRLAQETQYF. CDR3 nucleotide sequence: TGTGCCAGTAGTAGGCTAGCCCAAGAGACCCAGTACTTC. Supplemented by reference TRBV19 and TRBJ2-5, the full variable domain reads DGGITQSPKYLFRKEGQNVTLSCEQNLNHDAMYWYRQDPGQGLRLIYYSQIVNDFQKGDIAEGYSVSREKKESFPLTVTSAQKNPTAFYLCASSRLAQETQYFGPGTRLLVL.

The V call is TRBV18, the J call TRBJ1-1; 9 nucleotides agree with TRBD1. The CDR3 runs to 17 residues. The trim removed 2 bases at V and 4 bases at J, leaving 11 bases unmatched. Germline V gene lookup returns CDR1 KGHSH and CDR2 LQKENI. DNA for the CDR3: TGTGCCAGCTCACCAACTGGATCCGGGACAGGGTTCACTGAAGCTTTCTTT. Its protein is CASSPTGSGTGFTEAFF.

This chain connects TRBV4-1 to TRBJ2-1; D ambiguous. Between the trimmed V and J ends, which lost 1 base and 4 bases, there was a span of 11 bases. CDR1 and CDR2 from the germline V gene are MGHRA and YSYEKL. The CDR3 length is 15 residues. The DNA for the CDR3 is TGCGCCAGCAGCCAAGTGACTCAACCTTACAATGAGCAGTTCTTC. It encodes CASSQVTQPYNEQFF.

The chain combines TRBV4-3 with TRBJ2-5; 9 nucleotides line up with TRBD2. V lost 0 bases to trimming and J lost 1 base; unmatched junction nucleotides: 12. The CDR3 has 19 amino acids. In germline, CDR1 is LGHNA, CDR2 YSLEER. CDR3 DNA: TGCGCCAGCAGCCAAGACCCGAGGGGAGCGGGGGGTTCCCAAGAGACCCAGTACTTC. Amino acids: CASSQDPRGAGGSQETQYF.

This clone was seen only a few times. The gene calls are TRBV5-4 and TRBJ2-7; D might be TRBD2 (6 bases). The V gene's germline CDR1 is SGHNT and CDR2 YYREEE (reference sequence). The CDR3 consists of 13 residues. With 2 bases removed from V and 1 base from J, the gap between germline ends came to 7 bases. CDR3 residues: CASSFGGSYEQYF. The CDR3 DNA follows: TGTGCCAGCAGCTTTGGGGGGTCCTACGAGCAGTACTTC.

This sequence joins TRBV20-1 and TRBJ2-3; possibly TRBD2 for D (6 bases). The V gene's germline CDR1 is DFQATT and CDR2 SNEGSKA (reference sequence). The CDR3 loop spans 11 amino acids. V was shortened by 7 bases and J by 6 bases, with 11 bases between the two germline ends. In DNA, the CDR3 is TGCAGTGGGGGCGGGGTCGATACGCAGTATTTT. Translating it yields CSGGGVDTQYF.

The chain couples TRBV2 to TRBJ1-2; no clear D gene. Trimming pared 0 bases from V and 7 bases from J, leaving 9 bases between. Germline values: CDR1 SNHLY, CDR2 FYNNEI. The CDR3 extends over 13 amino acids. This chain's CDR3 is CASSEALLGGYTF. Written as DNA, the CDR3 is TGTGCCAGCAGTGAAGCGCTTCTAGGTGGCTACACCTTC.

This clone showed up just once. V usage is TRBV7-6 and J usage is TRBJ1-4, with 7 nucleotides matching TRBD1. This CDR3 is built from 15 residues. Germline loops: CDR1 SGHVS, CDR2 FNYEAQ. V lost 4 bases to trimming and J lost 6 bases; unmatched junction nucleotides: 8. The CDR3, as DNA: TGTGCCAGCAGCTCGCCGACAGGGACCTATGAAAAACTGTTTTTT. Protein product: CASSSPTGTYEKLFF.